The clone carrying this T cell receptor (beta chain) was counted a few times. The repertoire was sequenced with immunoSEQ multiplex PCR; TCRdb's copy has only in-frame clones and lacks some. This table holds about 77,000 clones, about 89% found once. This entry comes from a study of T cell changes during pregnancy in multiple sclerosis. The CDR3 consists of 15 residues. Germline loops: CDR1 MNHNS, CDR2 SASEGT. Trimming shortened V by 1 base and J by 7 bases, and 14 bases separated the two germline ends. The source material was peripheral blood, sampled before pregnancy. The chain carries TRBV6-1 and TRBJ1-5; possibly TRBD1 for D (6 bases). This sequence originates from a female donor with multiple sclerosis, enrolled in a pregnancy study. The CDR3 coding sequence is TGTGCCAGCAGTGAAGAGGGCAGGGGAGGGCAGCCCCAGCATTTT. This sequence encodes CASSEEGRGGQPQHF.